The text below deals with one T cell receptor beta chain. A junction boundary mismatches the germline segment, possibly from a read error. The data originate from a study of blood T cell repertoires in COVID-19. Across the study: PBMCs, B-cell-depleted T cells, or T cells were the source of the cDNA or gDNA that made up the material.

Per the germline V gene, CDR1 is SGHNT and CDR2 is YENEEA. CDR3 length: 18 residues. How the authors handled the data: The assay estimated nucleated cells by amplifying reference gene primers. The data were produced by immunoSEQ multiplex PCR, yet TCRdb's version contains in-frame clones alone and is incomplete. V and J calls and clone size are those listed in that table; D and trimming were worked out from the DNA. The data show fewer than 40,000 clones, more than 85% seen once. The sequencing input was peripheral blood. The V gene is TRBV11-3, the J gene TRBJ2-1; 12 bases are shared with TRBD2. The sequence was collected from a woman at least 80 years old with active or convalescent COVID-19. The CDR3 spells CASSLGASGGASHNEQFF. The CDR3 DNA sequence: TGTGCCAGCAGCTTAGGGGCTAGCGGGGGGGCCTCCCACAATGAGCAGTTCTTC.